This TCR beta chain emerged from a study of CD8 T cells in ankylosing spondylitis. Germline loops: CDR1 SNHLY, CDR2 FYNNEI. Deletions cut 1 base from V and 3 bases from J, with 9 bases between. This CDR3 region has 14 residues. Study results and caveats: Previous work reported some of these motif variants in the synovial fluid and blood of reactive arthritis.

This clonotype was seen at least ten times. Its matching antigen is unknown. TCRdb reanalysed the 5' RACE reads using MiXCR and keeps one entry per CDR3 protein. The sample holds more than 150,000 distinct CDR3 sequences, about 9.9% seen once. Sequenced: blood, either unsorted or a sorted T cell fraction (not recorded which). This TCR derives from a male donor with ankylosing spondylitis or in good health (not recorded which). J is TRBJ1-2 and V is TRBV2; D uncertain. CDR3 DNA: TGTGCCAGCAGTGAAGTATCCGGCTACTATGGCTACACCTTC. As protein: CASSEVSGYYGYTF.